Below, 21 T cell receptor beta chains from the same sample are listed, as sequenced in a study of cytomegalovirus exposure and HLA in healthy donors. Primers for the PCR totalled 60 Vbeta and 13 Jbeta. Profiled with immunoSEQ multiplex PCR; TCRdb holds only in-frame clones, not every one. The table shows approximately 150,000 clones, with more than 60% occurring only once. The sequenced sample consisted of PBMCs. The source is a woman aged 55-70 years in good health and CMV-seronegative.

The gene calls are TRBV7-2 and TRBJ2-1, with TRBD2 matching over 11 bases. Germline V gives CDR1 SGHTA, CDR2 FQGNSA. CDR3 length equals 17 residues. V trimming: 1 base; J trimming: 5 bases; junction bases outside the gene matches: 7. The CDR3 loop reads CASSLGSLAGGNNEQFF. CDR3 sequence (DNA): TGTGCCAGCAGCTTAGGTTCCCTAGCGGGAGGTAACAATGAGCAGTTCTTC.

The V call is TRBV4-3, the J call TRBJ2-3; 11 nucleotides align to TRBD1. CDR3 length equals 18 residues. V was pared by 4 bases and J by 4 bases, with 13 bases of the junction left unmatched. Germline assignment: CDR1 LGHNA and CDR2 YSLEER. CDR3 nucleotides: TGCGCCAGCAGCCCGACGGGAGGGACAGGGGGGGTTTCAGATACGCAGTATTTT. Translating it yields CASSPTGGTGGVSDTQYF.

The rearrangement joins TRBV4-2 to TRBJ2-5, with TRBD1 as a possible D gene (5 bases). The CDR3 has 16 amino acids. V lost 1 base and J lost 7, with 19 bases in between. CDR1 and CDR2 (germline): LGHNA, YNFKEQ. In DNA form, the CDR3 reads TGTGCCAGCAGCCAAGTCGCTGGGGCCGCTCAGGGGACCCAGTACTTC. It specifies CASSQVAGAAQGTQYF.

The chain joins TRBV4-1 to TRBJ1-1; 8 bases match TRBD1. The CDR3 length is 15 residues. Germline V gene data show CDR1 as MGHRA and CDR2 as YSYEKL. The V and J ends lost 3 bases and 4 bases, in that order; junction bases with no gene match: 7. CDR3 nucleotide sequence: TGCGCCAGCAGCCATCCAGGGGGCGAGGGCACTGAAGCTTTCTTT. This sequence encodes CASSHPGGEGTEAFF.

This clone has just a few counts. The chain is built from TRBV9 and TRBJ2-2; 14 bases fit TRBD2. CDR1 and CDR2 from the germline V gene are SGDLS and YYNGEE. This CDR3 has 18 amino acids. V gave up 4 bases and J gave up 2 bases; unmatched junction bases: 7. Here the CDR3 DNA reads TGTGCCAGCAGCCCCAGGACTAGCGGGGGGTCTAACACCGGGGAGCTGTTTTTT. It codes for CASSPRTSGGSNTGELFF.

The CDR3 sequence: CASSIAHGDYEQYF. The CDR3 nucleotides read TGTGCCAGTAGTATCGCACACGGGGACTACGAGCAGTACTTC. This chain joins TRBV19 and TRBJ2-7, with D possibly TRBD2 on 5 matching bases. Germline-derived CDR1 and CDR2 are LNHDA and SQIVND (reference sequence). Trimming left V 3 bases short and J 3 bases short, with 12 bases between. The CDR3 sequence is 14 residues long.

The rearrangement uses TRBV28 and TRBJ1-1; perhaps TRBD1 as D (5 bases). The length of the CDR3 is 17 residues. Between the trimmed V and J ends, which lost 3 bases and 0 bases, there was a span of 17 bases. Germline CDR1 and CDR2: MDHEN and SYDVKM. The CDR3 sequence is CASSFSGGGLMNTEAFF. The CDR3 nucleotides read TGTGCCAGCAGTTTCTCCGGGGGTGGCCTTATGAACACTGAAGCTTTCTTT.

The V gene is TRBV5-6, the J gene TRBJ2-1, with D maybe TRBD2 (6 bases). Germline loops: CDR1 SGHDT, CDR2 YYEEEE. The CDR3 extends over 18 amino acids. Trimming left V 4 bases short and J 0 bases short, with 20 bases between. The CDR3 loop reads CASSQGGYSGSSYNEQFF. Here the CDR3 DNA reads TGTGCCAGCAGCCAAGGTGGGTATAGCGGTAGCTCCTACAATGAGCAGTTCTTC.

The J gene is TRBJ2-3, the V gene TRBV7-3, with TRBD2 matching over 7 bases. This CDR3 spans 12 amino acids. With V trimmed by 4 bases and J by 10 bases, 5 bases remained unmatched. CDR1 is SGHTA and CDR2 is FQGTGA in the germline V gene. As DNA, the CDR3 is TGTGCCAGCAGCTCGCCTGGGAGGGCGCAGTATTTT. Amino acid sequence: CASSSPGRAQYF.

The chain is built from TRBV5-1 and TRBJ2-7, with 7 bases lining up with TRBD2. The CDR3 covers 16 residues. Unmatched junction bases numbered 6, after V lost 0 bases and J lost 0 bases. Per the germline V gene, CDR1 is SGHRS and CDR2 is YFSETQ. CDR3 DNA: TGCGCCAGCAGCTTGGTGTCTAGCGGAGCCTCCTACGAGCAGTACTTC. This sequence encodes CASSLVSSGASYEQYF.

The rearrangement joins TRBV11-3 to TRBJ2-7, with 8 bases aligning to TRBD1. V lost 4 bases to trimming and J lost 4 bases; unmatched junction nucleotides: 9. Germline CDR1 reads SGHNT; CDR2 reads YENEEA. The CDR3 spans 15 residues. The CDR3 protein is CASSSRTGTVYEQYF. In DNA, the CDR3 is TGTGCCAGCAGCTCCCGGACAGGGACTGTTTACGAGCAGTACTTC.

Worth noting for this clone: Additional DNA sequences in this sample encode the identical CDR3. The V gene is TRBV28, the J gene TRBJ2-3; D is perhaps TRBD2 (5 bases). V was clipped by 4 bases and J by 0 bases, with 8 bases between them. From germline, CDR1 is MDHEN and CDR2 SYDVKM. CDR3 length equals 14 residues. DNA for the CDR3: TGTGCCAGCAGTTCTGGCGGGAGCACAGATACGCAGTATTTT. Its translation is CASSSGGSTDTQYF.

In this sample, this clone turned up once. The chain couples TRBV28 to TRBJ2-2, with 12 bases identical to TRBD2. This CDR3 has 16 residues. Germline V gives CDR1 MDHEN, CDR2 SYDVKM. J was trimmed by 2 bases and V by 8 bases; bases with no gene match: 6. DNA of the CDR3: TGTGCCAGCCTGTCCGGACTAGCGGGAAACACCGGGGAGCTGTTTTTT. It yields the protein CASLSGLAGNTGELFF.

This chain joins TRBV4-2 and TRBJ2-7, with 9 bases fitting TRBD2. The CDR3 is 17 residues long. CDR1 and CDR2 from the germline V gene are LGHNA and YNFKEQ. The ends lost 0 bases at V and 3 bases at J; junction bases unmatched: 9. This CDR3 reads CASSQDPASGDLYEQYF. CDR3 DNA sequence: TGTGCCAGCAGCCAAGATCCGGCTAGCGGGGATCTCTACGAGCAGTACTTC.

DNA of the CDR3: TGTGCCAGCAGCCCCAGATTAGCGGGAGGAGGGCCAAAAGAAGAGACCCAGTACTTC. This encodes CASSPRLAGGGPKEETQYF. The chain joins TRBV9 to TRBJ2-5; 10 nucleotides line up with TRBD2. Germline V lookup: CDR1 SGDLS, CDR2 YYNGEE. The CDR3 spans 19 residues. V was clipped by 4 bases and J by 3 bases; unmatched bases: 18.

This chain connects TRBV2 to TRBJ2-1; the D is unclear. The CDR3 runs 11 residues. CDR1 and CDR2 from the germline V gene are SNHLY and FYNNEI. Trimming removed 6 bases from V and 3 bases from J, with 3 bases in between. The chain's CDR3 is CASSVYNEQFF. CDR3 bases: TGTGCCAGCAGCGTCTACAATGAGCAGTTCTTC.

The J gene is TRBJ1-2, the V gene TRBV6-1; 8 bases match TRBD1. The germline V gene has CDR1 MNHNS and CDR2 SASEGT. J was trimmed by 4 bases and V by 8 bases; bases with no gene match: 6. This CDR3 contains 13 residues. The CDR3 sequence is CASLGQAVYGYTF. CDR3 nucleotides: TGTGCCAGCTTGGGACAGGCCGTCTATGGCTACACCTTC.

The V and J genes are TRBV9 and TRBJ2-7; no definite D call. The CDR3 totals 14 residues. Between the trimmed V and J ends, which lost 1 base and 5 bases, there was a span of 13 bases. CDR1 SGDLS and CDR2 YYNGEE come from the germline V gene. CDR3 nucleotides: TGTGCCAGCAGCGTACTGCCAGGCAACGACGAGCAGTACTTC. Residues: CASSVLPGNDEQYF.

The gene calls are TRBV2 and TRBJ2-3; TRBD2 matches 7 bases. The germline gives CDR1 SNHLY, CDR2 FYNNEI. This CDR3 has 15 amino acids. V shed 6 bases, J shed 4 bases, and the junction held 10 bases outside the gene matches. The CDR3 sequence is CASRNLAEVSDTQYF. CDR3 sequence (DNA): TGTGCCAGCAGAAATCTAGCGGAAGTTTCAGATACGCAGTATTTT.

The chain has TRBV6-1 and TRBJ2-5; D is unclear. The DNA end favors TRBJ2-7, so the J call may be wrong. The CDR3 is 15 residues long. Germline CDR1 reads MNHNS; CDR2 reads SASEGT. CDR3 residues: CASSAGRGSSYEQYF. The CDR3 nucleotides are TGTGCCAGCAGTGCCGGCCGAGGATCGTCCTACGAGCAGTACTTC.

The V gene is TRBV7-2, the J gene TRBJ2-2; weak D call: TRBD2 (6 bases). The germline V gene encodes CDR1 SGHTA and CDR2 FQGNSA. Trimming cost V 3 bases and J 7 bases, with 15 bases left between them. The CDR3 sequence is 15 residues long. The CDR3 here is CASSFEAGRGGELFF. In DNA, the CDR3 is TGTGCCAGCAGCTTCGAGGCGGGGCGGGGCGGGGAGCTGTTTTTT.